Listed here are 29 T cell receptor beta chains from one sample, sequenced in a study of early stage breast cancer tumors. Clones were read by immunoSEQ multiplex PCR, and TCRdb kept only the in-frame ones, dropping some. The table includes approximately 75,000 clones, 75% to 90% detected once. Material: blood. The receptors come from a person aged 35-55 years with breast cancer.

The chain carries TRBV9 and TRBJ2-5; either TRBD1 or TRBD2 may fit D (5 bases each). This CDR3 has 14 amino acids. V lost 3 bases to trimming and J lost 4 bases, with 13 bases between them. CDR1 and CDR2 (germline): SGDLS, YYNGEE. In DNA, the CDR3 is TGTGCCAGCAGCGCCGGGGACGGAATAGAGACCCAGTACTTC. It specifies CASSAGDGIETQYF.

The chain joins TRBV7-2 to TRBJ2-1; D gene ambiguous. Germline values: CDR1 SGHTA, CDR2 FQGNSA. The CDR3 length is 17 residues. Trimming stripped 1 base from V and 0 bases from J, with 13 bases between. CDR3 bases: TGTGCCAGCAGCTTAGTTATCGGGCTTAGCTCCTACAATGAGCAGTTCTTC. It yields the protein CASSLVIGLSSYNEQFF. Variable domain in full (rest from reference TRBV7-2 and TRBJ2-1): GAGVSQSPSNKVTEKGKDVELRCDPISGHTALYWYRQSLGQGLEFLIYFQGNSAPDKSGLPSDRFSAERTGGSVSTLTIQRTQQEDSAVYLCASSLVIGLSSYNEQFFGPGTRLTVL.

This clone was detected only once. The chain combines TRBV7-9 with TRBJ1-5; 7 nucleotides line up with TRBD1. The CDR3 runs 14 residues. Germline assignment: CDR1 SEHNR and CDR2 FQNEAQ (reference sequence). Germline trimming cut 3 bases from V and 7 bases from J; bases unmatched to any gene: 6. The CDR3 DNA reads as TGTGCCAGCAGCTTTGAGGGGGCATGGCAGCCCCAGCATTTT. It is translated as CASSFEGAWQPQHF.

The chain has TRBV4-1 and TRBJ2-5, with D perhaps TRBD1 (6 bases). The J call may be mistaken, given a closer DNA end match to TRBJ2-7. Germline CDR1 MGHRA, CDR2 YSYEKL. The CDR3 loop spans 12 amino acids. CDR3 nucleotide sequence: TGCGCCAGCAGCCACTCCAGGGGCGAGCAGTACTTC. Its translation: CASSHSRGEQYF.

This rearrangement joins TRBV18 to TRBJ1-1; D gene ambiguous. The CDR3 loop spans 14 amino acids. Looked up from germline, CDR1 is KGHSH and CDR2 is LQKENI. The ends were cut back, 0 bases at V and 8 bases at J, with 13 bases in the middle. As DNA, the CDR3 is TGTGCCAGCTCACCACCCGGTATCAGGAAGGAAGCTTTCTTT. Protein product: CASSPPGIRKEAFF.

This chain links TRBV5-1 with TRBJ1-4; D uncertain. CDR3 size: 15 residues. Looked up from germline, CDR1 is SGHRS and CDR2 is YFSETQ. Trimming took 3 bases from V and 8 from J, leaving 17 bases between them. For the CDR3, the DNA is TGCGCCAGCAGCTGGGGAGGAGGGATAGGGGAAAAACTGTTTTTT. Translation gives CASSWGGGIGEKLFF. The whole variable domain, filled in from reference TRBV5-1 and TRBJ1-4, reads KAGVTQTPRYLIKTRGQQVTLSCSPISGHRSVSWYQQTPGQGLQFLFEYFSETQRNKGNFPGRFSGRQFSNSRSEMNVSTLELGDSALYLCASSWGGGIGEKLFFGSGTQLSVL.

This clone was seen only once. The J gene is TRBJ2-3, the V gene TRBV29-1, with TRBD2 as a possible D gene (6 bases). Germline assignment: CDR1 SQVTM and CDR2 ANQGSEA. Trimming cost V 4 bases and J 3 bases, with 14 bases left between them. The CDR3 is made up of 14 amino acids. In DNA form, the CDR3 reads TGCAGCGTTGGGCGGGGTGCGGGGACAGATACGCAGTATTTT. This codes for CSVGRGAGTDTQYF.

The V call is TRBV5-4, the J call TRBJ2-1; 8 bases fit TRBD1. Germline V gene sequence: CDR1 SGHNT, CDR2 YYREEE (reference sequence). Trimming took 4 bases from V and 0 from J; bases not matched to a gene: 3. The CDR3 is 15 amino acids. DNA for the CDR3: TGTGCCAGCAGCCGGGACAGGAGCTCCTACAATGAGCAGTTCTTC. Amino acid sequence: CASSRDRSSYNEQFF.

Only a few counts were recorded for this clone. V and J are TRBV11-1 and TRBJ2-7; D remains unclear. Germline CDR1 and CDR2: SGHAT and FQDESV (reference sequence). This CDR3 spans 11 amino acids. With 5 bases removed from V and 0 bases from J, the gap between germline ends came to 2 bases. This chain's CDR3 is CASSASYEQYF. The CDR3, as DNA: TGTGCCAGCAGCGCCTCCTACGAGCAGTACTTC.

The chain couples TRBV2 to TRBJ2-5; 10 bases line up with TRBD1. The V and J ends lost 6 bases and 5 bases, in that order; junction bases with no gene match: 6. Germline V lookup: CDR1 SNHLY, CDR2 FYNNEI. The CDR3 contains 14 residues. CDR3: CASRQTGGSETQYF. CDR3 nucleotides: TGTGCCAGCAGGCAGACAGGGGGCAGTGAGACCCAGTACTTC.

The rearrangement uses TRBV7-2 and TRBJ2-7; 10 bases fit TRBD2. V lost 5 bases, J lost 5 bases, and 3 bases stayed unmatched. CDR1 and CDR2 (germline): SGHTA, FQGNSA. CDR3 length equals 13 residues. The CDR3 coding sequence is TGTGCCAGCAGCCCGGGACTAGCGAACGAGCAGTACTTC. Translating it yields CASSPGLANEQYF.

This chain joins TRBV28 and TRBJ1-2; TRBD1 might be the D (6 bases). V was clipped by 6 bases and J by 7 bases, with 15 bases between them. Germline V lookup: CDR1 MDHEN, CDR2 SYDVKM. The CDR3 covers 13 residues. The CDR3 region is CASSSRGGSGYTF. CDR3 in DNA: TGTGCCAGCAGCTCTCGGGGGGGCTCTGGCTACACCTTC.

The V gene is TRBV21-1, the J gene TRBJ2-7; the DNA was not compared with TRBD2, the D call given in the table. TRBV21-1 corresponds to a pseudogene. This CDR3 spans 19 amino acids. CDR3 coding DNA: TGTGCCAGCCCGAACAGGGTAGGGTCCGATACTAGCGGCTCCTACGAGCAGTACTTC. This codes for CASPNRVGSDTSGSYEQYF.

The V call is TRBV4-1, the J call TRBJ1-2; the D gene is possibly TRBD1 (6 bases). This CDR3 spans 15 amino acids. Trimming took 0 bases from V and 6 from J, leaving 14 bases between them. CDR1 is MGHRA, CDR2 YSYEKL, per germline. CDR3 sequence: CASSQEQGRVDGYTF. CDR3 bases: TGCGCCAGCAGCCAAGAACAGGGAAGGGTAGATGGCTACACCTTC.

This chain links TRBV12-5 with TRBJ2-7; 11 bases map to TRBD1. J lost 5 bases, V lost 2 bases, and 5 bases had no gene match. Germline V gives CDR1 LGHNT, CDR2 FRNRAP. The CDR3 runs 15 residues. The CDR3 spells CASGLPGQGANEQYF. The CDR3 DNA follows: TGTGCTAGTGGTTTGCCAGGACAGGGGGCCAACGAGCAGTACTTC.

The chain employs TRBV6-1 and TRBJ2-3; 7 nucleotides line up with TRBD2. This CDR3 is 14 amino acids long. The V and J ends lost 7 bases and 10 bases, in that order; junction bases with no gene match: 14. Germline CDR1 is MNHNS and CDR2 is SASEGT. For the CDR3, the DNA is TGTGCCAGCACAAGGGCTAGCGGAGATAGGGCGCAGTATTTT. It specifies CASTRASGDRAQYF.

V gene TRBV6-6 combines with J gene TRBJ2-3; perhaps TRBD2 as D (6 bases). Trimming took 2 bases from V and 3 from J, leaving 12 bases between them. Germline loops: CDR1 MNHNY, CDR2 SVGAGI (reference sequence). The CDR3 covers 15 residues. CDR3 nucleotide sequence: TGTGCCAGCAGTTACCCCTTTGGGGGGACAGATACGCAGTATTTT. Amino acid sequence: CASSYPFGGTDTQYF.

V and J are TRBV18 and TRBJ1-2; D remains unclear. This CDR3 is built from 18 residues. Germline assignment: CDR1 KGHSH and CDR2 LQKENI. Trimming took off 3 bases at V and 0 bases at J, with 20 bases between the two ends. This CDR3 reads CASSPQKTGPGSNYGYTF. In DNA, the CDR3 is TGTGCCAGCTCACCGCAAAAAACCGGCCCAGGCTCTAACTATGGCTACACCTTC.

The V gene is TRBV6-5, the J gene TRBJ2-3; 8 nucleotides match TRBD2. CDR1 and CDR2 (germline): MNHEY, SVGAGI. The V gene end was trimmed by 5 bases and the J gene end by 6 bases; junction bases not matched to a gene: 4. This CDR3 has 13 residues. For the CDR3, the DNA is TGTGCCAGCAGTCCCGGGACTAGGGATACGCAGTATTTT. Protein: CASSPGTRDTQYF.

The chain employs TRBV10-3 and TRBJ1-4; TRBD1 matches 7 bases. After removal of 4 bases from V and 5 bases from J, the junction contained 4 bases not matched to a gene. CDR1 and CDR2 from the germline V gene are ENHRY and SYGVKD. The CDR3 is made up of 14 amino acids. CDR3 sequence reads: CAISVGQENEKLFF. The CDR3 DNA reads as TGTGCCATCAGTGTTGGACAGGAGAATGAAAAACTGTTTTTT.

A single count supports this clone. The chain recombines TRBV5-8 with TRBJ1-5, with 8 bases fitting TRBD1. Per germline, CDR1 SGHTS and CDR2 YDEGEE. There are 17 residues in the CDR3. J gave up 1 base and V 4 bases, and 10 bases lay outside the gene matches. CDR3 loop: CASSTLTGERSNQPQHF. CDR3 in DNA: TGTGCCAGCAGCACCTTGACAGGGGAGAGAAGCAATCAGCCCCAGCATTTT.

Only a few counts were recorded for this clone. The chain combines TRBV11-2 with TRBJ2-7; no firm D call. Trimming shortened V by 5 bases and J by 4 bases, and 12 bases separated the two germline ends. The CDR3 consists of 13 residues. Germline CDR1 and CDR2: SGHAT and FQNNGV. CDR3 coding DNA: TGTGCCAGCAGCCTCAATGCCCAATACGAGCAGTACTTC. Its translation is CASSLNAQYEQYF.

The chain's CDR3 is CASSLTTGQPHEQYF. CDR3 DNA sequence: TGTGCCAGCAGCTTGACCACCGGACAGCCCCACGAGCAGTACTTC. J is TRBJ2-7 and V is TRBV5-6, with a weak D call TRBD1 (6 bases). V was trimmed by 1 base and J by 5 bases, leaving 16 bases between them. The CDR3 covers 15 residues. CDR1 and CDR2 from the germline V gene are SGHDT and YYEEEE.

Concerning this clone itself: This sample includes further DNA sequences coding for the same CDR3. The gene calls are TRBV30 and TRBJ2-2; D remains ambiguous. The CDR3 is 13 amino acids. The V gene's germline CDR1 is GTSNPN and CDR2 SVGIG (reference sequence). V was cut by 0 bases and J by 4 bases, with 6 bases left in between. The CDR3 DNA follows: TGTGCCTGGAGTGTATACGGCACCGGGGAGCTGTTTTTT. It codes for CAWSVYGTGELFF.

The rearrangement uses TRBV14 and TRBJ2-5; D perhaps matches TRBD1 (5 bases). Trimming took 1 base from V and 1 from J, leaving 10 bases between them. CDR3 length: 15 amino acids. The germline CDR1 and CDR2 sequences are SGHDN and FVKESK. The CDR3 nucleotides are TGTGCCAGCAGCCAAGGAATAACAGGCCAAGAGACCCAGTACTTC. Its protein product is CASSQGITGQETQYF.

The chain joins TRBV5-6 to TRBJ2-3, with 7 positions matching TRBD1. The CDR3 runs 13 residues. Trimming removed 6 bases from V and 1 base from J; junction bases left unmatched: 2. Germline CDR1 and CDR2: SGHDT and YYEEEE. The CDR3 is CASIGTGTDTQYF. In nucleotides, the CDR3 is TGTGCCAGCATTGGGACAGGCACAGATACGCAGTATTTT.

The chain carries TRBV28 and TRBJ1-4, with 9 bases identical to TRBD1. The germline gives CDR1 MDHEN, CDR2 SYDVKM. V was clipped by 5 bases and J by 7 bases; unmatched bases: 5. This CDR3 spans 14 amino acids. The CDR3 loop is CASSPRDRVEKLFF. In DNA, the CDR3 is TGTGCCAGCAGTCCCCGGGACAGGGTTGAAAAACTGTTTTTT.

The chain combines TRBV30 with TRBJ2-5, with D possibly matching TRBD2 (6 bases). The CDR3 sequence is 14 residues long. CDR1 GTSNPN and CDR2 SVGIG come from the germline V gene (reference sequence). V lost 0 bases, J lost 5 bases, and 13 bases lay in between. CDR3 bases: TGTGCCTGGAGTGTTAGCGGAGGGATGGAGACCCAGTACTTC. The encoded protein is CAWSVSGGMETQYF.

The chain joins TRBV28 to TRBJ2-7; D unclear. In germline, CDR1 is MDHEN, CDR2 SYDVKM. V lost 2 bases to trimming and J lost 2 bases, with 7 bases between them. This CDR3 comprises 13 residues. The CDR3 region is CASSLEEPYEQYF. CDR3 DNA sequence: TGTGCCAGCAGTTTAGAGGAGCCCTACGAGCAGTACTTC.